A single sample is the source of the 16 T cell receptor beta chains below, sequenced in a study of CD8 T cells in ankylosing spondylitis. Regarding the study as a whole: What seemed typical of ankylosing spondylitis blood was a TCR beta motif built from roughly 8 highly homologous variants.

For these receptors, no antigen is known. One entry per CDR3 protein results from TCRdb running MiXCR on the 5' RACE reads. Counted here are about 500,000 distinct CDR3 sequences, more than 9.5% occurring once; the ten biggest clones make up nearly 7%. What was sequenced was blood, either unsorted or a sorted T cell fraction (not recorded which). The receptors here all came from a male donor with ankylosing spondylitis.

The chain combines TRBV7-2 with TRBJ1-5, with 7 nucleotides matching TRBD1. Germline CDR1 and CDR2: SGHTA and FQGNSA. V gave up 5 bases and J gave up 7 bases; unmatched junction bases: 8. There are 14 residues in the CDR3. CDR3 nucleotides: TGTGCCAGCAGCCCGGCAGGGGGAGGACAGCCCCAGCATTTT. Amino acids: CASSPAGGGQPQHF. The variable domain in full, completed from reference TRBV7-2 and TRBJ1-5, reads GAGVSQSPSNKVTEKGKDVELRCDPISGHTALYWYRQSLGQGLEFLIYFQGNSAPDKSGLPSDRFSAERTGGSVSTLTIQRTQQEDSAVYLCASSPAGGGQPQHFGDGTRLSIL.

This clonotype was seen a handful of times. The DNA for the CDR3 is TGTGCCAGCAGGGGGGCTAGCGGGACCTCTAGCTCTGGGGCCAACGTCCTGACTTTC. It specifies CASRGASGTSSSGANVLTF. The V call is TRBV2, the J call TRBJ2-6, with 9 bases that match TRBD2. V trimming: 6 bases; J trimming: 0 bases; junction bases outside the gene matches: 12. Per germline, CDR1 SNHLY and CDR2 FYNNEI. The CDR3 extends over 19 amino acids.

This clonotype has a handful of counts. Here the CDR3 reads CASSPPVKGSTNEKLFF. CDR3 in DNA: TGTGCCAGCAGTCCTCCGGTGAAGGGGTCAACTAATGAAAAACTGTTTTTT. This chain uses TRBV6-1 with TRBJ1-4; TRBD1 is a possible D gene (5 bases). The V end lost 5 bases, the J end lost 0 bases, and 16 bases lay between the germline ends. CDR3 length: 17 amino acids. Germline CDR1 and CDR2: MNHNS and SASEGT.

This clonotype was found a few times. The chain has TRBV5-1 and TRBJ1-2; TRBD1 aligns across 10 bases. Trimming took 3 bases from V and 8 from J; bases not matched to a gene: 10. Per germline, CDR1 SGHRS and CDR2 YFSETQ. This CDR3 region has 15 residues. CDR3 residues: CASSSLGQGGDGYTF. In DNA, the CDR3 is TGCGCCAGCAGCTCCTTAGGACAGGGGGGCGACGGCTACACCTTC.

This clonotype came up a few times. V usage is TRBV5-1 and J usage is TRBJ2-1; 14 bases match TRBD2. The V gene end was trimmed by 4 bases and the J gene end by 8 bases; junction bases not matched to a gene: 17. This CDR3 contains 19 residues. CDR1 SGHRS and CDR2 YFSETQ come from the germline V gene. This CDR3 is CASSPLGPGTSGRSDEQFF. CDR3 sequence (DNA): TGCGCCAGCAGCCCCCTCGGGCCCGGGACTAGCGGGAGATCTGATGAGCAGTTCTTC.

This chain links TRBV29-1 with TRBJ1-5; D might be TRBD1 (6 bases). Trimming took off 4 bases at V and 7 bases at J, with 14 bases between the two ends. CDR1 is SQVTM and CDR2 is ANQGSEA in the germline V gene. The CDR3 totals 13 residues. The CDR3 loop reads CSVGGQGWQPQHF. CDR3 nucleotides: TGCAGCGTTGGGGGCCAGGGGTGGCAGCCCCAGCATTTT.

The chain employs TRBV5-1 and TRBJ2-7; D might be TRBD2 (7 bases). The V end was cut by 4 bases, the J end by 6 bases, with 17 bases between. The CDR3 extends over 14 amino acids. Per the germline V gene, CDR1 is SGHRS and CDR2 is YFSETQ. CDR3 in amino acids: CASSGGDNWGEQYF. CDR3 nucleotide sequence: TGCGCCAGCAGCGGGGGGGACAACTGGGGCGAGCAGTACTTC.

The rearrangement uses TRBV20-1 and TRBJ1-2, with D possibly being TRBD1 (6 bases). V lost 5 bases to trimming and J lost 4 bases, with 14 bases between them. The CDR3 runs to 13 residues. Per germline, CDR1 DFQATT and CDR2 SNEGSKA (reference sequence). CDR3 loop: CSALPGAGYGYTF. CDR3 DNA sequence: TGCAGTGCTCTCCCAGGGGCTGGCTATGGCTACACCTTC.

The V call is TRBV5-1, the J call TRBJ2-2, with a possible D match to TRBD2 (5 bases). The CDR3 length is 18 residues. Trimming removed 1 base at V and 0 bases at J, with 16 bases between. The germline gives CDR1 SGHRS, CDR2 YFSETQ. Here the CDR3 DNA reads TGCGCCAGCAGCTTGTGGCTGAGCGGAGTCGCGAACACCGGGGAGCTGTTTTTT. It is translated as CASSLWLSGVANTGELFF.

This chain uses TRBV20-1 with TRBJ2-5; a possible D gene is TRBD1 (5 bases). V was cut by 0 bases and J by 5 bases, with 16 bases left in between. The CDR3 extends over 15 amino acids. In germline, CDR1 is DFQATT, CDR2 SNEGSKA (reference sequence). This chain's CDR3 is CSARDLGSAGETQYF. The CDR3 DNA follows: TGCAGTGCTAGAGATCTTGGGTCAGCAGGGGAGACCCAGTACTTC.

V gene TRBV29-1 combines with J gene TRBJ1-2, with D maybe TRBD1 (5 bases). The CDR3 runs 15 residues. Trimming took off 3 bases at V and 8 bases at J, with 22 bases between the two ends. Germline V gene lookup returns CDR1 SQVTM and CDR2 ANQGSEA. The CDR3 DNA follows: TGCAGCGTTGACAGACCGTCGGGAAGGGACGAAGGCTACACCTTC. It is translated as CSVDRPSGRDEGYTF. The variable domain in full, with the rest retrieved from reference TRBV29-1 and TRBJ1-2, is SAVISQKPSRDICQRGTSLTIQCQVDSQVTMMFWYRQQPGQSLTLIATANQGSEATYESGFVIDKFPISRPNLTFSTLTVSNMSPEDSSIYLCSVDRPSGRDEGYTFGSGTRLTVV.

This chain joins TRBV11-2 and TRBJ1-2; the D is unclear. The CDR3 runs 14 residues. The V end was cut by 5 bases, the J end by 4 bases, with 14 bases between. The germline CDR1 and CDR2 sequences are SGHAT and FQNNGV. The DNA for the CDR3 is TGTGCCAGCAGCAATCAACCAAGCTCCTATGGCTACACCTTC. It encodes CASSNQPSSYGYTF.

This clonotype was observed a few times. J is TRBJ1-2 and V is TRBV12-3 or TRBV12-4; a possible D gene is TRBD1 (6 bases). The CDR3 is 15 amino acids. Trimming pared 5 bases from V and 8 bases from J, leaving 21 bases between. The CDR3 DNA reads as TGTGCCAGCAGTCCGCCCCAGGGCAGGGGATACGGCTACACCTTC. Translated: CASSPPQGRGYGYTF.

The gene calls are TRBV10-3 and TRBJ2-5, with a tentative D call TRBD1 (6 bases). The CDR3 has 17 residues. Per the germline V gene, CDR1 is ENHRY and CDR2 is SYGVKD. The V end was cut by 3 bases, the J end by 3 bases, with 20 bases between. This CDR3 is CAISEPLGAYVKETQYF. For the CDR3, the DNA is TGTGCCATCAGTGAACCCCTGGGGGCGTATGTTAAAGAGACCCAGTACTTC.

This clonotype was observed many times. The chain carries TRBV5-1 and TRBJ2-4; D remains unclear. CDR3 size: 13 residues. The V and J ends lost 2 bases and 5 bases respectively, with 8 bases between them. Per germline, CDR1 SGHRS and CDR2 YFSETQ. CDR3 sequence (DNA): TGCGCCAGCAGCTTAGATACTCAAAACATTCAGTACTTC. It yields the protein CASSLDTQNIQYF.

Only a few counts were recorded for this clonotype. The V and J genes are TRBV20-1 and TRBJ1-3; no clear D. The CDR3 is made up of 14 amino acids. Per germline, CDR1 DFQATT and CDR2 SNEGSKA (reference sequence). V lost 2 bases, J lost 0 bases, and 8 bases lay in between. The DNA for the CDR3 is TGCAGTGCTAGACACGGTTCCTCTGGAAACACCATATATTTT. It yields the protein CSARHGSSGNTIYF.